This T cell receptor beta chain stems from a study of T cell repertoires in aging, cancer and after chemotherapy. Whole-study results and caveats: Loss of evenness, beyond lost richness, contributed to age-related TCR diversity decline in cancer patients. Untreated cancer patients had significantly lower blood TCR diversity than age-matched healthy donors.

This clonotype has just a few counts. Its specificity is unknown. Rearranged V-D-J TRB sequences were amplified with a mixed TRB-A/B primer pool. One entry per CDR3 protein results from TCRdb running MiXCR on the multiplex PCR reads. The sample holds under 4,500 distinct CDR3 sequences, 64% seen once. The J segment lost 6 bases and the V segment lost 0 bases, leaving 6 bases of the junction unmatched. CDR3 length equals 15 residues. CDR1 is MNHEY, CDR2 SVGAGI, per germline. Peripheral blood genomic DNA, not sorted cells or RNA, was the template. The sequencing input was blood. The TCR sequence derives from a human donor with a solid tumor. The chain joins TRBV6-5 to TRBJ1-2; 8 positions match TRBD1. The CDR3 protein is CASSYSGRGLNGYTF. The CDR3 nucleotides are TGTGCCAGCAGTTACTCGGGCAGGGGGCTGAATGGCTACACCTTC.